Below, 23 T cell receptor beta chains from the same sample are listed, as sequenced in a study of OX40 agonist ivuxolimab in advanced cancers. Produced via immunoSEQ multiplex PCR; TCRdb's table is partial and in-frame only. The sample holds more than 55,000 clones, 65% to 80% seen once. The starting material was CD4+ or CD8+ T cells sorted from blood, obtained in a trial of the OX40 agonist ivuxolimab. The receptors shown here come from an adult with an advanced solid tumor such as melanoma, head and neck, liver or kidney cancer.

The rearrangement joins TRBV5-1 to TRBJ2-3; 10 positions agree with TRBD2. Germline CDR1 reads SGHRS; CDR2 reads YFSETQ. V lost 0 bases and J lost 4; bases outside the gene matches: 2. The CDR3 runs to 15 residues. The DNA for the CDR3 is TGCGCCAGCAGCTTGGGGCTAGCGGGAGCAGATACGCAGTATTTT. Protein: CASSLGLAGADTQYF.

V gene TRBV6-1 combines with J gene TRBJ2-3, with a weak D call TRBD1 (7 bases). CDR1 and CDR2 (germline): MNHNS, SASEGT. The CDR3 is made up of 14 amino acids. V lost 7 bases, J lost 6 bases, and 17 bases lay in between. This chain's CDR3 is CASNQGGVGDTQYF. The CDR3 DNA follows: TGTGCCAGCAATCAGGGGGGAGTGGGGGATACGCAGTATTTT.

Only a few counts were recorded for this clone. The chain recombines TRBV27 with TRBJ2-2; maybe TRBD1 (5 bases). In germline, CDR1 is MNHEY, CDR2 SMNVEV (reference sequence). V was clipped by 6 bases and J by 1 base, with 15 bases between them. This CDR3 has 16 amino acids. The CDR3 sequence is CASRVAGSVNTGELFF. The CDR3 bases are TGTGCCAGCAGGGTCGCAGGGTCCGTGAACACCGGGGAGCTGTTTTTT.

CDR3 coding DNA: TGCGCCAGAACAGGGGTTGGGACCGGGGAGCTGTTTTTT. This translates into CARTGVGTGELFF. The rearrangement uses TRBV5-1 and TRBJ2-2; 7 bases are shared with TRBD1. Germline lookup yields CDR1 SGHRS and CDR2 YFSETQ. Losses at the gene ends were 8 bases for V and 5 bases for J; bases not matched to a gene: 6. The CDR3 is 13 residues long.

The rearrangement joins TRBV18 to TRBJ2-6; D is possibly TRBD1 or TRBD2 (5 bases each). V gave up 4 bases and J gave up 2 bases, with 6 bases separating them. Per the germline V gene, CDR1 is KGHSH and CDR2 is LQKENI. The CDR3 covers 14 residues. The CDR3 protein is CASSQGPGANVLTF. Here the CDR3 DNA reads TGTGCCAGCTCACAGGGACCTGGGGCCAACGTCCTGACTTTC.

The chain combines TRBV27 with TRBJ1-6, with a possible D match to TRBD1 (6 bases). This CDR3 is built from 15 residues. The V end was cut by 5 bases, the J end by 9 bases, with 17 bases between. Germline values: CDR1 MNHEY, CDR2 SMNVEV (reference sequence). CDR3 in DNA: TGTGCCAGCAGTGTTGGGTGGAGGGGGACTTCACCCCTCCACTTT. Encoded protein: CASSVGWRGTSPLHF.

The rearrangement uses TRBV2 and TRBJ1-2; no clear D gene. CDR3 length equals 15 residues. Germline-derived CDR1 and CDR2 are SNHLY and FYNNEI. Deletions cut 2 bases from V and 2 bases from J, with 12 bases between. As DNA, the CDR3 is TGTGCCAGCAGTGAAAGGATTGTCAGAAACTATGGCTACACCTTC. As protein: CASSERIVRNYGYTF.

The chain has TRBV5-1 and TRBJ1-5; D is ambiguous. Looked up from germline, CDR1 is SGHRS and CDR2 is YFSETQ. With 2 bases removed from V and 0 bases from J, the gap between germline ends came to 15 bases. This CDR3 contains 17 residues. CDR3 sequence: CASSFSPGPNSNQPQHF. The CDR3 DNA reads as TGCGCCAGCAGCTTTTCCCCTGGACCTAATAGCAATCAGCCCCAGCATTTT.

This sequence joins TRBV18 and TRBJ1-5, with TRBD1 as a possible D gene (5 bases). Germline assignment: CDR1 KGHSH and CDR2 LQKENI. With 6 bases removed from V and 5 bases from J, the gap between germline ends came to 11 bases. The CDR3 is 13 residues long. The chain's CDR3 is CASSPGTHQPQHF. Written as DNA, the CDR3 is TGTGCCAGCTCGCCCGGGACGCATCAGCCCCAGCATTTT.

The rearrangement uses TRBV18 and TRBJ2-6; D ambiguous. V was pared by 2 bases and J by 4 bases, with 12 bases between. CDR1 is KGHSH, CDR2 LQKENI, per germline. This CDR3 has 16 residues. CDR3 residues: CASSPLAGSGANVLTF. DNA of the CDR3: TGTGCCAGCTCACCATTGGCCGGGTCCGGGGCCAACGTCCTGACTTTC.

This chain joins TRBV7-2 and TRBJ2-7, with a weak D call TRBD1 (6 bases). Trimming pared 4 bases from V and 4 bases from J, leaving 17 bases between. The V gene's germline CDR1 is SGHTA and CDR2 FQGNSA. This CDR3 contains 15 residues. CDR3 bases: TGTGCCAGCAGCTCCACAGGGAGTGGTTCATACGAGCAGTACTTC. It encodes CASSSTGSGSYEQYF.

This clone was found a few times. The chain employs TRBV6-1 and TRBJ1-4; D remains unclear. The germline V gene has CDR1 MNHNS and CDR2 SASEGT. Trimming removed 2 bases at V and 8 bases at J, with 6 bases between. The CDR3 covers 12 residues. The CDR3 bases are TGTGCCAGCAGTGAACTGGGGGAAAAACTGTTTTTT. Translated, it gives CASSELGEKLFF.

The chain links TRBV7-2 to TRBJ2-5; D is ambiguous. Trimming cost V 7 bases and J 1 base, with 10 bases left between them. Per germline, CDR1 SGHTA and CDR2 FQGNSA. The CDR3 runs 13 residues. In nucleotides, the CDR3 is TGTGCCAGCACCCCTAGGCGCCAAGAGACCCAGTACTTC. Protein sequence: CASTPRRQETQYF.

The chain joins TRBV7-3 to TRBJ2-3; D remains unclear. This CDR3 contains 16 residues. V dropped 2 bases and J dropped 0 bases, with 12 bases sitting between them. Germline CDR1 is SGHTA and CDR2 is FQGTGA. CDR3 residues: CASSLGPITSTDTQYF. The CDR3 DNA reads as TGTGCCAGCAGCTTAGGTCCTATCACTAGCACAGATACGCAGTATTTT.

The J gene is TRBJ2-3, the V gene TRBV11-2; no firm D call. This CDR3 contains 14 residues. V lost 5 bases, J lost 1 base, and 10 bases lay in between. CDR1 and CDR2 from the germline V gene are SGHAT and FQNNGV. As DNA, the CDR3 is TGTGCCAGCAGCCCCGGCACGCGCACAGATACGCAGTATTTT. Amino acids: CASSPGTRTDTQYF. Full variable domain (outside the CDR3, taken from reference TRBV11-2 and TRBJ2-3): EAGVAQSPRYKIIEKRQSVAFWCNPISGHATLYWYQQILGQGPKLLIQFQNNGVVDDSQLPKDRFSAERLKGVDSTLKIQPAKLEDSAVYLCASSPGTRTDTQYFGPGTRLTVL.

The chain is built from TRBV10-1 and TRBJ2-4; D gene ambiguous. Trimming took off 0 bases at V and 3 bases at J, with 15 bases between the two ends. Germline-derived CDR1 and CDR2 are WNHNN and SYGVQD (reference sequence). The CDR3 is made up of 17 amino acids. The CDR3 bases are TGCGCCAGCAGTGAGTCGAATACAGTTCTAGGCAAAAACATTCAGTACTTC. This codes for CASSESNTVLGKNIQYF.

V usage is TRBV5-1 and J usage is TRBJ1-3; D is undetermined. The CDR3 is 14 residues long. Germline V lookup: CDR1 SGHRS, CDR2 YFSETQ. V was clipped by 6 bases and J by 0 bases, with 10 bases between them. The CDR3 region has the DNA TGCGCCAGCAAGGACTCGAGCTCTGGAAACACCATATATTTT. Protein: CASKDSSSGNTIYF.

This clone was seen a single time. The chain recombines TRBV19 with TRBJ1-2; D may be TRBD1 (6 bases). Germline CDR1 is LNHDA and CDR2 is SQIVND (reference sequence). With 3 bases removed from V and 3 bases from J, the gap between germline ends came to 14 bases. The CDR3 extends over 15 amino acids. The CDR3 region has the DNA TGTGCCAGTAGTATCAGGGGTTCGGGGTACTATGGCTACACCTTC. Translation: CASSIRGSGYYGYTF.

The chain links TRBV14 to TRBJ2-7; perhaps TRBD2 as D (5 bases). The CDR3 extends over 14 amino acids. CDR1 is SGHDN, CDR2 FVKESK, per germline. V lost 3 bases to trimming and J lost 2 bases, with 11 bases between them. CDR3 protein: CASSQRSGTYEQYF. The CDR3 bases are TGTGCCAGCAGCCAGCGAAGCGGAACCTACGAGCAGTACTTC.

This rearrangement joins TRBV28 to TRBJ1-2; D might be TRBD1 (6 bases). Trimming removed 3 bases from V and 4 bases from J, with 12 bases in between. The germline V gene encodes CDR1 MDHEN and CDR2 SYDVKM. The CDR3 spans 14 residues. CDR3 in DNA: TGTGCCAGCAGTTTCCAGGGGCGAGGCTATGGCTACACCTTC. Translating it yields CASSFQGRGYGYTF.

The table lists this clone with many counts. The chain has TRBV10-2 and TRBJ2-7; D might be TRBD2 (6 bases). With 2 bases removed from V and 3 bases from J, the gap between germline ends came to 20 bases. This CDR3 is 17 amino acids long. Germline CDR1 and CDR2: WSHSY and SAAADI. CDR3 sequence (DNA): TGCGCCAGCAGTGAGCTGGGACGAGGCGGGGTGAACTACGAGCAGTACTTC. Translated, it gives CASSELGRGGVNYEQYF.

The rearrangement links TRBV4-1 to TRBJ2-7, with TRBD2 matching 8 bases. There are 15 residues in the CDR3. V lost 1 base, J lost 3 bases, and 5 bases stayed unmatched. CDR1 and CDR2 (germline): MGHRA, YSYEKL. DNA of the CDR3: TGCGCCAGCAGCCAAGCCAGCGGGGGAATCTACGAGCAGTACTTC. This gives the protein CASSQASGGIYEQYF.

V and J are TRBV11-2 and TRBJ2-4; tentative D call: TRBD1 (6 bases). V was clipped by 6 bases and J by 8 bases, with 8 bases between them. The germline gives CDR1 SGHAT, CDR2 FQNNGV. CDR3 size: 11 residues. The CDR3 sequence is CASRAGDIQYF. The CDR3 nucleotides are TGTGCCAGCAGGGCAGGGGACATTCAGTACTTC.